This T cell receptor beta chain originates from a study of early T cells in non-severe SARS-CoV-2 infection. Overall study context: From unsorted whole blood, bulk RNA was sequenced, and the chains remained unpaired. The study, taken as a whole, reports: Matches to VDJdb favored anti-spike CD8 responses and missed private and CD4 specificities.

This CDR3 contains 16 residues. Looked up from germline, CDR1 is WSHSY and CDR2 is SAAADI. Deletions cut 2 bases from V and 0 bases from J, with 13 bases between. Each cDNA molecule carried a unique molecular identifier. TCRdb re-called the 5' RACE reads with MiXCR, one entry per CDR3 protein. Of some 41,000 distinct CDR3 sequences listed, around 23% are singletons. As for this clonotype: Its antigen remains unknown.

The material was whole blood, obtained at baseline. The rearrangement uses TRBV10-2 and TRBJ1-2, with unresolved D. This clonotype originated in an adult who was a healthcare worker with PCR-confirmed SARS-CoV-2 infection or an uninfected control (not recorded which). In nucleotides, the CDR3 is TGCGCCAGCAGTGAGGGTAACCGAGTGTCTAACTATGGCTACACCTTC. Protein product: CASSEGNRVSNYGYTF.